This T cell receptor (beta chain) is drawn from a study of CD8 T cells in ankylosing spondylitis. Regarding the study as a whole: Seemingly characteristic of ankylosing spondylitis blood was a TCR beta motif consisting of about 8 highly homologous variants. A CD8+ phenotype characterized the disease-linked clones, which were relatively rare in peripheral blood. Earlier studies detected some motif variants in reactive arthritis synovial fluid and blood.

Comment on this clonotype: Its antigen is as yet unknown.

TCRdb processed the 5' RACE reads anew with MiXCR; each CDR3 protein has one entry. The sample has 200,000 to 300,000 distinct CDR3 sequences, 10% to 13% seen once. V lost 5 bases to trimming and J lost 4 bases; unmatched junction nucleotides: 1. The CDR3 contains 12 residues. Germline V lookup: CDR1 SQVTM, CDR2 ANQGSEA. The V gene is TRBV29-1, the J gene TRBJ2-5, with 10 bases identical to TRBD1. The receptor comes from a male donor with ankylosing spondylitis or in good health (not recorded which). The sequenced sample consisted of blood, either unsorted or a sorted T cell fraction (not recorded which). CDR3 sequence: CSVRTGGETQYF. CDR3 in DNA: TGCAGCGTTCGGACAGGGGGAGAGACCCAGTACTTC.